This note documents a single T cell receptor (beta chain) sequence. Sequenced by immunoSEQ multiplex PCR; TCRdb stores in-frame clones only, minus some. The table records 350,000 to 450,000 clones, about 87% of them present only once. These data come from a study of blood T cell repertoires in COVID-19. This CDR3 comprises 15 residues. Germline V gives CDR1 SGHKS, CDR2 YYEKEE (reference sequence). V gave up 0 bases and J gave up 1 base, with 10 bases separating them. Enrollees, about 18 to 89 years old, lived in about two dozen US areas. The receptor was derived from a man aged 40-50 years in a cohort exposed to, infected with or recovered from COVID-19 (not recorded which). This rearrangement joins TRBV5-5 to TRBJ1-2, with D unclear. Sequenced material: PBMCs or T cells enriched from blood (not recorded which). CDR3 protein: CASSLVVGLNYGYTF. The CDR3 DNA follows: TGTGCCAGCAGCTTGGTTGTAGGACTTAACTATGGCTACACCTTC.